This T cell receptor beta chain was obtained from a study of T cell repertoires in cytomegalovirus infection. Overall study: CMV epitopes that were recently identified and HLA-C-restricted were used alongside well-studied HLA-B-restricted ones. From public TCR beta signatures came an indication of both CMV infection and matching HLA type. General study findings and limits: Within the response measured ex vivo, HLA-C-restricted CMV-specific TCR beta clonotypes were dominant. CMV carriers with the relevant HLA were identified by cumulative public TCR beta family frequency.

Each CDR3 protein gets one entry after TCRdb re-called the reads with MiXCR. The table lists 900,000 to 950,000 distinct CDR3 sequences, around 31% of them singletons. Trimming shortened V by 6 bases and J by 4 bases, and 5 bases separated the two germline ends. CDR3 size: 11 residues. Ten or more counts support this clonotype. The antigen is undetermined. Sequenced material: cultured CD8+ T cells from PBMCs, taken from culture after CMV antigen stimulation. The sequence derives from a human donor in good health (CMV status not recorded). Some clones in this sample may be carry-over from other donors' samples. The chain is built from TRBV12-3 or TRBV12-4 and TRBJ2-3; D gene unclear. The CDR3 DNA reads as TGTGCCAGCAGGGTAGCAGATACGCAGTATTTT. It translates to CASRVADTQYF.